These T cell receptor beta chains were read from a single sample in a study of CD8+CD57+ T cells in acquired aplastic anemia. TCRdb reprocessed the reads with MiXCR, giving one entry per CDR3 protein. The sample lists fewer than 200,000 distinct CDR3 sequences, 71% seen once, with about 50% in the top ten. Material for sequencing was sorted CD4+, CD8+, or CD8+CD57+ T cells (not recorded which) from PBMCs. All receptors come from a human donor with aplastic anemia. Both conserved end residues are part of each CDR3. D genes are given only for firm matches. Part of the rows lack a size; the others show once, few, many or a class for expanded clones.

d_call | j_call | v_call | clone_size | cdr3_aa | cdr3_nt
- | TRBJ2-7 | TRBV10-3 | few | CAISESIGSYEQYF | TGTGCCATCAGTGAGTCGATAGGAAGCTACGAGCAGTACTTC
TRBD2 | TRBJ2-5 | TRBV6-1 | many | CASSENMGGGPMETQYF | TGTGCCAGCAGTGAAAACATGGGGGGAGGGCCAATGGAGACCCAGTACTTC
- | TRBJ2-2 | TRBV7-6 | - | CASSSNSPLHTGTNTGELFF | TGTGCCAGCAGCTCTAACTCCCCATTACACACCGGGACAAATACCGGGGAGCTGTTTTTT
TRBD1 | TRBJ2-5 | TRBV24-1 | few | CATSDPNRGHGETQYF | TGTGCCACCAGTGACCCAAACAGGGGGCACGGAGAGACCCAGTACTTC
TRBD1 | TRBJ2-1 | TRBV7-7 | - | CASSPIGGQSNEQFF | TGTGCCAGCAGCCCGATAGGGGGACAGAGCAATGAGCAGTTCTTC
- | TRBJ2-5 | TRBV7-2 | once | CASSPGGMGTYQETQYF | TGTGCCAGCAGCCCCGGAGGGATGGGGACGTACCAAGAGACCCAGTACTTC
TRBD1 | TRBJ1-1 | TRBV20-1 | - | CSAVRDEGAVTEAFF | TGCAGTGCCGTCCGGGACGAGGGGGCAGTTACTGAAGCTTTCTTT
- | TRBJ1-2 | TRBV9 | - | CASRRQNYTF | TGTGCCAGCCGGCGTCAGAATTACACCTTC
- | TRBJ2-5 | TRBV7-9 | - | CASSPLGQTQYF | TGTGCCAGCAGCCCGTTGGGGCAGACCCAGTACTTC
- | TRBJ1-5 | TRBV5-1 | once | CASRPDSNQPQHF | TGCGCCTCACGACCCGATAGCAATCAGCCCCAGCATTTT
- | TRBJ2-2 | TRBV7-2 | - | CASSLRPPTGELFF | TGTGCCAGCAGCTTACGACCGCCCACCGGGGAGCTGTTTTTT
TRBD2 | TRBJ2-7 | TRBV9 | - | CASSVRTSSEQYF | TGTGCCAGCAGCGTACGGACTAGCTCCGAGCAGTACTTC
- | TRBJ1-5 | TRBV24-1 | - | CATSDRDQPQHF | TGTGCCACCAGTGATCGGGATCAGCCCCAGCATTTT
- | TRBJ2-7 | TRBV15 | few | CATSSSLSSYEQYF | TGTGCCACCAGCAGTTCACTGAGCTCCTACGAGCAGTACTTC
- | TRBJ1-1 | TRBV20-1 | - | CSAPRGNTEAFF | TGCAGTGCGCCCCGGGGGAACACTGAAGCTTTCTTT
- | TRBJ1-1 | TRBV29-1 | - | CSVVRDGGTEAFF | TGCAGCGTAGTCAGGGACGGGGGCACTGAAGCTTTCTTT
- | TRBJ2-5 | TRBV7-3 | - | CASGRGAGSETQYF | TGTGCCAGCGGGCGTGGGGCAGGGAGCGAGACCCAGTACTTC
TRBD2 | TRBJ2-2 | TRBV19 | - | CASSIRTSGGDGTGELFF | TGTGCCAGTAGTATTCGGACTAGCGGGGGGGATGGCACCGGGGAGCTGTTTTTT
- | TRBJ2-7 | TRBV24-1 | few | CATSDRAGTYSYEQYF | TGTGCCACCAGTGATCGGGCCGGGACATATTCCTACGAGCAGTACTTC
TRBD1 | TRBJ2-2 | TRBV7-7 | - | CASMRGQGLFTGELFF | TGTGCCAGCATGCGAGGACAGGGGCTTTTTACCGGGGAGCTGTTTTTT
- | TRBJ2-1 | TRBV2 | - | CASSDSTGNEQFF | TGTGCCAGCAGTGATTCTACGGGGAATGAGCAGTTCTTC
- | TRBJ1-1 | TRBV7-3 | - | CASSLTGRGPAFF | TGTGCCAGCAGCTTAACGGGGCGGGGGCCGGCTTTCTTT
TRBD2 | TRBJ2-1 | TRBV20-1 | - | CSAGLAGGPHEQFF | TGCAGTGCCGGCCTAGCGGGGGGGCCCCATGAGCAGTTCTTC
TRBD2 | TRBJ2-7 | TRBV2 | - | CASSGLAGYWGEQYF | TGTGCCAGCAGTGGGCTAGCGGGATATTGGGGCGAGCAGTACTTC
- | TRBJ2-7 | TRBV20-1 | - | CSASSGGKNYEQYF | TGCAGTGCTAGTTCCGGGGGTAAAAACTACGAGCAGTACTTC
TRBD1 | TRBJ1-3 | TRBV19 | - | CASSIGTGVGNTIYF | TGTGCCAGTAGTATCGGGACAGGGGTCGGAAACACCATATATTTT
- | TRBJ2-7 | TRBV20-1 | - | CSARDRTSPTVEQYF | TGCAGTGCTAGAGATCGGACGTCCCCTACCGTGGAGCAGTACTTC
- | TRBJ2-1 | TRBV7-8 | few | CASSGGRYWFF | TGTGCCAGCAGCGGGGGCCGATATTGGTTCTTC
- | TRBJ2-7 | TRBV7-2 | few | CASSPTSNLEQYF | TGTGCCAGCAGCCCCACTAGCAATCTCGAGCAGTACTTC
- | TRBJ2-2 | TRBV24-1 | - | CATSDSRPPDTGELFF | TGTGCCACCAGTGATTCGCGGCCCCCGGACACCGGGGAGCTGTTTTTT
TRBD2 | TRBJ2-7 | TRBV7-3 | - | CASSVGLAGDYEQYF | TGTGCCAGCAGCGTCGGACTAGCGGGAGACTACGAGCAGTACTTC
- | TRBJ2-7 | TRBV19 | - | CASRADKDYEQYF | TGTGCCAGTAGAGCAGACAAGGACTACGAGCAGTACTTC
- | TRBJ2-7 | TRBV19 | - | CASSIGGAILDEQYF | TGTGCCAGTAGTATTGGGGGGGCGATATTGGACGAGCAGTACTTC
- | TRBJ1-2 | TRBV19 | - | CASSATGGGGDYTF | TGTGCCAGTAGTGCAACGGGCGGGGGTGGTGACTACACCTTC
- | TRBJ2-7 | TRBV5-1 | - | CASSLASSLYEQYF | TGCGCCAGCAGCTTGGCATCCAGCCTCTACGAGCAGTACTTC
- | TRBJ2-7 | TRBV7-2 | - | CASSLANSSPTYEQYF | TGTGCCAGCAGCTTAGCAAACTCATCGCCTACCTACGAGCAGTACTTC